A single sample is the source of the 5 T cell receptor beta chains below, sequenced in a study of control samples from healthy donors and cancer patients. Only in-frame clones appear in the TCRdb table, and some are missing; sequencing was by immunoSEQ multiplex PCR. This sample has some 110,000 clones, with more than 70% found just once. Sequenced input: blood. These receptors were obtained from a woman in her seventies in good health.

In nucleotides, the CDR3 is TGTGCCAGCAGTTTCGGGACAGGGGTCTATGGCTACACCTTC. Translated: CASSFGTGVYGYTF. V is TRBV27 and J is TRBJ1-2; 10 bases map to TRBD1. The germline gives CDR1 MNHEY, CDR2 SMNVEV (reference sequence). The CDR3 has 14 amino acids. Losses at the gene ends were 3 bases for V and 4 bases for J; bases not matched to a gene: 2.

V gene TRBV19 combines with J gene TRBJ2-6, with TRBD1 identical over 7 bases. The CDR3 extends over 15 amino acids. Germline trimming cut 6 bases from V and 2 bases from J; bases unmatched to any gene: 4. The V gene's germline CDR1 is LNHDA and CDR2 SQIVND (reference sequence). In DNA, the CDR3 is TGTGCCAGTAGCCTCACAGGGGCTGGGGCCAACGTCCTGACTTTC. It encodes CASSLTGAGANVLTF.

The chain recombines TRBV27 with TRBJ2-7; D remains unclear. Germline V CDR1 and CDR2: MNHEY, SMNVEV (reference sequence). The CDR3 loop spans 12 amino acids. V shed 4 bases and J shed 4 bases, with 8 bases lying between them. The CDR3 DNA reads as TGTGCCAGCAGTTCTATCGAGTACGAGCAGTACTTC. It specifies CASSSIEYEQYF.

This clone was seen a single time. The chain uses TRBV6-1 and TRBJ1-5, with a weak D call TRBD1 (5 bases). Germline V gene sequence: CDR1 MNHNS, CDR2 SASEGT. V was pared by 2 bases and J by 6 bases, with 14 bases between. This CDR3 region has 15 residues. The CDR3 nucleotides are TGTGCCAGCAGTGAAATAGGGTGGGGGGGTCAGCCCCAGCATTTT. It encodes CASSEIGWGGQPQHF.

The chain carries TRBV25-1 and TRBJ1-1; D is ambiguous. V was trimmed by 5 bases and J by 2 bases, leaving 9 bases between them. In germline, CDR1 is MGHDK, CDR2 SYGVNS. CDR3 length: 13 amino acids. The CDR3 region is CASSRKENTEAFF. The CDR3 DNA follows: TGTGCCAGCAGTAGGAAGGAAAACACTGAAGCTTTCTTT.